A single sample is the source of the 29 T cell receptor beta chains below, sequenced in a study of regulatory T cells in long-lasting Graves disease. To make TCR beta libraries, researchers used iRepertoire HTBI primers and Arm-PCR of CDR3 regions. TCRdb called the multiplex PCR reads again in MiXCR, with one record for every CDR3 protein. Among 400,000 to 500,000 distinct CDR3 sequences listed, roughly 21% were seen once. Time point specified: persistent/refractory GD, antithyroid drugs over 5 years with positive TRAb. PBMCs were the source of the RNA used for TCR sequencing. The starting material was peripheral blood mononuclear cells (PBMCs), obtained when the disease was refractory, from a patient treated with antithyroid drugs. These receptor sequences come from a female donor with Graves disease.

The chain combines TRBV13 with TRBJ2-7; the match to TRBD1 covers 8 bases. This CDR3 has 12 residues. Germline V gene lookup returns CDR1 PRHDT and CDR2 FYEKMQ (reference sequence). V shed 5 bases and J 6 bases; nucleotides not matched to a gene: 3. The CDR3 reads CASSLDRAEQYF. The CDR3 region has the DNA TGTGCCAGCAGCCTGGACAGGGCCGAGCAGTACTTC.

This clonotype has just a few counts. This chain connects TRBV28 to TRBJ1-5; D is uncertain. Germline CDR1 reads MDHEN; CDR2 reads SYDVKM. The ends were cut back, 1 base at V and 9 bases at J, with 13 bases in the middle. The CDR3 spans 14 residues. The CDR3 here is CASSLSGVRRPQHF. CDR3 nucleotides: TGTGCCAGCAGTTTATCCGGGGTGAGGCGGCCCCAGCATTTT.

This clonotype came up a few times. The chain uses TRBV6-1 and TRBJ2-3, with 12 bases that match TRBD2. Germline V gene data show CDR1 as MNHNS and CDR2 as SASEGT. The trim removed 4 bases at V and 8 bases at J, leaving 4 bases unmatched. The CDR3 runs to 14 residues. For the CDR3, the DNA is TGTGCCAGCAGTGCGCTAGCGGGAGGGGGTACGCAGTATTTT. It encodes CASSALAGGGTQYF.

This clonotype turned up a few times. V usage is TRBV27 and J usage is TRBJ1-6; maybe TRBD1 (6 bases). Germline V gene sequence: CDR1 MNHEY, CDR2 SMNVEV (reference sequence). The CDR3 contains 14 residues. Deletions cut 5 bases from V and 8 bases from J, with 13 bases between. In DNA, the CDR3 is TGTGCCAGCAGTGCCCGCCCAGGGGATTCACCCCTCCACTTT. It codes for CASSARPGDSPLHF.

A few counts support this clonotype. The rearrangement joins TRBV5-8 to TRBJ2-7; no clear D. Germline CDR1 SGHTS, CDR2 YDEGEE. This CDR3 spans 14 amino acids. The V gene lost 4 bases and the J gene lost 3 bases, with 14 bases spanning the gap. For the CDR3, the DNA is TGTGCCAGCAGCGTACACGTAGCCCTCTACGAGCAGTACTTC. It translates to CASSVHVALYEQYF.

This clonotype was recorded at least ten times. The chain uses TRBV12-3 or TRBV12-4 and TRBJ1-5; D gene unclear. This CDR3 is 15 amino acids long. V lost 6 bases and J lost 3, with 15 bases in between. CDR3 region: CASSAVPATNQPQHF. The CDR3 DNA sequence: TGTGCCAGCAGCGCGGTGCCAGCTACCAATCAGCCCCAGCATTTT.

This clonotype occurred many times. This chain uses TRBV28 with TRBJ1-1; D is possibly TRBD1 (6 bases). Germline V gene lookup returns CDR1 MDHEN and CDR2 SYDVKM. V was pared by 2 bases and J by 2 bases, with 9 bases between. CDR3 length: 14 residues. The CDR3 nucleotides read TGTGCCAGCAGTTTAAACAGGGTAAACACTGAAGCTTTCTTT. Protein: CASSLNRVNTEAFF.

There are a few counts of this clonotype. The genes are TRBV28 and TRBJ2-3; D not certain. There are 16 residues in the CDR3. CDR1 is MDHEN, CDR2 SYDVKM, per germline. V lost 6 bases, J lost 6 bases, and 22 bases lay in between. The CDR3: CASSANRPFTLDTQYF. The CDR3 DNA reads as TGTGCCAGCAGCGCTAATCGCCCTTTTACCTTGGATACGCAGTATTTT.

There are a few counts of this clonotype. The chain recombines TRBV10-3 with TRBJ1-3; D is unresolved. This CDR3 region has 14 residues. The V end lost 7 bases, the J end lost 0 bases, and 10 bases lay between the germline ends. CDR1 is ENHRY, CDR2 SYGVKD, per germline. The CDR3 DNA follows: TGTGCCATCACCTCTGGCAACTCTGGAAACACCATATATTTT. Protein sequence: CAITSGNSGNTIYF.

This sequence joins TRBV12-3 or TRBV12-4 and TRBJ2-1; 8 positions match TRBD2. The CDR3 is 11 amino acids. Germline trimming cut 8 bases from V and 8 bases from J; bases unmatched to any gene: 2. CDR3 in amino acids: CASSGGDEQFF. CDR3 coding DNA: TGTGCCAGCTCGGGGGGGGATGAGCAGTTCTTC.

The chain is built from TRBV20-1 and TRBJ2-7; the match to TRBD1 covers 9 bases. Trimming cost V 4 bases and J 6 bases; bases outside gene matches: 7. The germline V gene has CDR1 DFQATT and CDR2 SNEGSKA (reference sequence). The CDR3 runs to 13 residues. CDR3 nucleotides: TGCAGTGCTACCCCTCACAGGGGGCTCGAGCAGTACTTC. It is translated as CSATPHRGLEQYF.

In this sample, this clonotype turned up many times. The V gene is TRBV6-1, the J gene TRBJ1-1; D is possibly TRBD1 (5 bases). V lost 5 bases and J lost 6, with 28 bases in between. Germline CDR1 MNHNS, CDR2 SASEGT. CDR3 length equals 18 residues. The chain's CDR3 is CASSLYDPGTSLRSEAFF. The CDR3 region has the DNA TGTGCCAGCAGTCTGTACGACCCCGGGACTTCTCTTAGGTCTGAAGCTTTCTTT.

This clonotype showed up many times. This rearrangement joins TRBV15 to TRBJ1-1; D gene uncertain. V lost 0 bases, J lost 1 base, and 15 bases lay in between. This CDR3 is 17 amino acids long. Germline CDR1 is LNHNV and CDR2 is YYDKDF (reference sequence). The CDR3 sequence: CATSRERGFGRNTEAFF. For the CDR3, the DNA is TGTGCCACCAGCAGAGAGCGGGGTTTCGGGAGGAACACTGAAGCTTTCTTT.

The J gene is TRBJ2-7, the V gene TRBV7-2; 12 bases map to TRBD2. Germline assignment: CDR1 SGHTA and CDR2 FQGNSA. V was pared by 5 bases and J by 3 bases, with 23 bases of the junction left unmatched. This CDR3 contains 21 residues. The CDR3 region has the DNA TGTGCCAGCAGCCCACCACGGCTTCCGGGACTAGCGGGCACCAGGCTCTACGAGCAGTACTTC. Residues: CASSPPRLPGLAGTRLYEQYF.

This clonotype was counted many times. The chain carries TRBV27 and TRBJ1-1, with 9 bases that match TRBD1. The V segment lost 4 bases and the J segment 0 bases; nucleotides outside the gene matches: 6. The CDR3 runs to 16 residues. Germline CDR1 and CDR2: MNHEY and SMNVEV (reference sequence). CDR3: CASSSGQGRMNTEAFF. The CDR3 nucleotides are TGTGCCAGCAGTTCCGGACAGGGGCGCATGAACACTGAAGCTTTCTTT.

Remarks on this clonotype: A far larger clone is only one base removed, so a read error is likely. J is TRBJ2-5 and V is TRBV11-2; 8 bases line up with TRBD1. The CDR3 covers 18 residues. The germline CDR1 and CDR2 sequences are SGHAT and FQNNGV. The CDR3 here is CASRDPRMAGGAQEAQYF. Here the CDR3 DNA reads TGTGCCAGCCGTGACCCACGGATGGCAGGGGGCGCCCAAGAGGCCCAGTACTTC.

The CDR3 here is CASRIRHLPPYGYTF. The CDR3 region has the DNA TGCGCCAGCAGAATTAGACACCTCCCCCCCTATGGCTACACCTTC. V is TRBV4-1 and J is TRBJ1-2; D is ambiguous. Germline CDR1 MGHRA, CDR2 YSYEKL. Trimming took 6 bases from V and 4 from J, leaving 18 bases between them. The CDR3 is made up of 15 amino acids.

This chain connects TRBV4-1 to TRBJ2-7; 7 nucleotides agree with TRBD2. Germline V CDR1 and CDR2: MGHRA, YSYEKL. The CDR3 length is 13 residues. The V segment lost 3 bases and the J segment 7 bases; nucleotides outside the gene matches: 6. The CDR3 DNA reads TGCGCCAGCAGCCAGACGGGAGGAGGGGAGCAGTACTTC. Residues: CASSQTGGGEQYF.

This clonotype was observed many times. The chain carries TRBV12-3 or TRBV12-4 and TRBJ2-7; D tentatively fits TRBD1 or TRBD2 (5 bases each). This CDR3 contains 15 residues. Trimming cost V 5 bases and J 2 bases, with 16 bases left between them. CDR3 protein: CASSPRDGATYEQYF. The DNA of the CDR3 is TGTGCCAGCAGTCCCCGCGACGGGGCCACCTACGAGCAGTACTTC.

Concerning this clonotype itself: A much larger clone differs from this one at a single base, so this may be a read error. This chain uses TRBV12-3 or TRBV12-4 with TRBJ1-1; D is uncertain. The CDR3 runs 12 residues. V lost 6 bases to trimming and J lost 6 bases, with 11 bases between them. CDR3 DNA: TGTGCCAGCAGACTTCACATCGCTGAAGCTTTCTTT. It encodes CASRLHIAEAFF.

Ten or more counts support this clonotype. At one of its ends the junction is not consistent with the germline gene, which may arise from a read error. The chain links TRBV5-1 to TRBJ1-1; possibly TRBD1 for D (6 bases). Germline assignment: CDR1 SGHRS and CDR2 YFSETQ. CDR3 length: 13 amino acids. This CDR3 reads CASSRTENTEAFF. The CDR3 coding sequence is TGTGCCAGCAGTCGGACAGAGAACACTGAAGCTTTCTTT.

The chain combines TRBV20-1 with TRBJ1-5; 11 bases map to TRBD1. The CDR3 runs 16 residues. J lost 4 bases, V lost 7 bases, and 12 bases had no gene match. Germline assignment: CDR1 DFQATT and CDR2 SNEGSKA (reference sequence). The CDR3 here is CSVIPGTGGRNQPQHF. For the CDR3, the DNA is TGCAGTGTTATTCCTGGGACAGGGGGGCGAAATCAGCCCCAGCATTTT.

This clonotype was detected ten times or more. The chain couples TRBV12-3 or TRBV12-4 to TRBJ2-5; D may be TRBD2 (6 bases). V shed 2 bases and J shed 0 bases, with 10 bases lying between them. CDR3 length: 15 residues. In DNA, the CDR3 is TGTGCCAGCAGTTTATCGCGGGGTTACCAAGAGACCCAGTACTTC. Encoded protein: CASSLSRGYQETQYF.

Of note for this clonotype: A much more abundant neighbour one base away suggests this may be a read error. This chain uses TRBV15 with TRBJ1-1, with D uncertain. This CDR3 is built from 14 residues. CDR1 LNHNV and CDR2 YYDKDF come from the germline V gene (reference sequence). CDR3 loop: CATRRRAQNTEALF. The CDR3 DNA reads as TGTGCCACCAGAAGGCGGGCTCAGAACACTGAAGCTCTCTTT.

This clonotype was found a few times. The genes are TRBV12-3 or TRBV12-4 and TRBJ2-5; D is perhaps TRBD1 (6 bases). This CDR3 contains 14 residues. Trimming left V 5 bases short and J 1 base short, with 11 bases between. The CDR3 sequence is CASSQTGAQETQYF. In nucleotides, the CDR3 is TGTGCCAGCAGTCAGACAGGTGCCCAAGAGACCCAGTACTTC.

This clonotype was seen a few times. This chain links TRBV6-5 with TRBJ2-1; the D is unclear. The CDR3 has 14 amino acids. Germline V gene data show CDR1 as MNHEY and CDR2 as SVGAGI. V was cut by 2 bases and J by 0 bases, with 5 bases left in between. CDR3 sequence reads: CASSYPGSYNEQFF. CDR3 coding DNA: TGTGCCAGCAGTTACCCCGGCTCCTACAATGAGCAGTTCTTC.

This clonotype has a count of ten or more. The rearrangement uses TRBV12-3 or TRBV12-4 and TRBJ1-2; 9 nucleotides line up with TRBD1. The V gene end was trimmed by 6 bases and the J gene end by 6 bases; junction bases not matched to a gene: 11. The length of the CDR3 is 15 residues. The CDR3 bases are TGTGCCAGCAGCCCCACAGGGGGCGCCTATCATGGCTACACCTTC. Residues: CASSPTGGAYHGYTF.

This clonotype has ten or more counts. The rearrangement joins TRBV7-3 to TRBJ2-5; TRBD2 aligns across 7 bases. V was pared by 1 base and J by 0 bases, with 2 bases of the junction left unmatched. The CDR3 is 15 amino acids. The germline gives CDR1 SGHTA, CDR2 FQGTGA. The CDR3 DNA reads TGTGCCAGCAGCTTAATGGGGGGGTACCAAGAGACCCAGTACTTC. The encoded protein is CASSLMGGYQETQYF.

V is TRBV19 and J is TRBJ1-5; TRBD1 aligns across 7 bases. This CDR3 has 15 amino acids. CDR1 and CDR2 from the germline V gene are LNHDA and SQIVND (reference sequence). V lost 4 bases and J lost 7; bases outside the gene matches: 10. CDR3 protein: CASSTDREMGQPQHF. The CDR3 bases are TGTGCCAGTAGTACCGACAGGGAAATGGGCCAGCCCCAGCATTTT.